Listed below are T cell receptor beta chains from one sample, sequenced in a study of CD4+ T cells in melanoma. Sequenced by immunoSEQ multiplex PCR; TCRdb stores in-frame clones only, minus some. The sample has about 11,000 clones, 66% seen once. The sequenced sample consisted of cells from a culture (not recorded whether cultured in vitro). The receptors here all came from a human donor with melanoma. The CDR3 runs from the conserved cysteine through the conserved F or W. The D gene is left open where the match is weak. Clone size, where shown, is once, few, many, or a class for clones that have expanded.

j_call d_call clone_size v_call cdr3_aa cdr3_nt
TRBJ1-4 - - TRBV5-8 CASRLLGEKLFF TGTGCCAGCAGACTGTTAGGGGAAAAACTGTTTTTT
TRBJ1-4 - - TRBV6-6 CASSLDPRGANEKLFF TGTGCCAGCAGTCTGGACCCTAGAGGGGCTAATGAAAAACTGTTTTTT
TRBJ1-1 - - TRBV7-9 CASNLDRWNTEAFF TGTGCCAGCAACCTGGACAGATGGAACACTGAAGCTTTCTTT
TRBJ2-1 - - TRBV18 CASSPSYGGGGSYNEQFF TGTGCCAGCTCACCGTCGTACGGCGGAGGGGGTTCCTACAATGAGCAGTTCTTC
TRBJ1-3 - - TRBV11-2 CASRPGSGNTIYF TGTGCCAGCAGGCCGGGGTCTGGAAACACCATATATTTT
TRBJ2-3 TRBD2 - TRBV10-3 CAISGGLAGGGPDTQYF TGTGCCATCAGCGGGGGACTAGCGGGGGGTGGCCCAGATACGCAGTATTTT
TRBJ2-7 - - TRBV4-1 CASSFTARNFGYEQYF TGCGCCAGCAGCTTTACGGCCCGAAATTTTGGTTACGAGCAGTACTTC
TRBJ2-6 TRBD1 - TRBV30 CAWKRFRTGPSGANVLTF TGTGCCTGGAAGCGGTTTCGGACAGGACCCTCTGGGGCCAACGTCCTGACTTTC
TRBJ1-2 TRBD1 - TRBV9 CASSQGANTNYYGYTF TGTGCCAGTAGCCAGGGGGCGAATACGAACTACTATGGCTACACCTTC
TRBJ1-3 - - TRBV18 CASSQDISGNTIYF TGTGCCAGCTCACAAGACATCTCTGGAAACACCATATATTTT
TRBJ2-1 - few TRBV2 CASSEQGSDNEQFF TGTGCCAGCAGTGAGCAGGGATCGGACAATGAGCAGTTCTTC
TRBJ1-3 - few TRBV29-1 CSVRTAGNTIYF TGCAGCGTGAGGACAGCTGGAAACACCATATATTTT
TRBJ2-3 - - TRBV20-1 CSASKDAVQYF TGCAGTGCTAGTAAGGACGCTGTGCAGTATTTT
TRBJ1-5 - - TRBV6-1 CASNREDQPQHF TGTGCCAGCAACAGGGAGGATCAGCCCCAGCATTTT
TRBJ2-3 - - TRBV11-2 CASSFSYRDTQYF TGTGCCAGCAGCTTTTCCTACCGAGATACGCAGTATTTT
TRBJ1-2 - - TRBV7-9 CASSLDRGGLYGYTF TGTGCCAGCAGCTTAGATCGGGGAGGGCTCTATGGCTACACCTTC
TRBJ1-4 - - TRBV9 CASSVVEGLIEKLFF TGTGCCAGCAGCGTAGTGGAGGGGCTCATTGAAAAACTGTTTTTT
TRBJ1-2 - - TRBV5-1 CASSQQANYGYTF TGCGCCAGCAGCCAACAGGCTAACTATGGCTACACCTTC
TRBJ2-5 - - TRBV11-2 CASSLEGSVRETQYF TGTGCCAGCAGCTTGGAGGGCTCGGTGCGGGAGACCCAGTACTTC
TRBJ1-1 - - TRBV5-1 CASSLGRYTEAFF TGCGCCAGCAGCTTGGGGCGGTACACTGAAGCTTTCTTT
TRBJ1-1 TRBD1 - TRBV19 CASSMDLRGTAEAFF TGTGCCAGTAGTATGGACCTTCGAGGGACAGCTGAAGCTTTCTTT
TRBJ1-5 TRBD1 - TRBV7-9 CASSTGVNQPQHF TGTGCCAGCAGCACAGGGGTAAATCAGCCCCAGCATTTT
TRBJ2-1 - - TRBV7-8 CASSPLAGAGGNEQFF TGTGCCAGCAGCCCCCTGGCAGGGGCGGGCGGCAATGAGCAGTTCTTC
TRBJ2-1 - - TRBV5-1 CASRQLSSYNEQFF TGCGCCTCCCGCCAGTTAAGCTCCTACAATGAGCAGTTCTTC
TRBJ1-2 - - TRBV30 CAWNHRYGYTF TGTGCCTGGAACCACAGATATGGCTACACCTTC
TRBJ2-3 TRBD2 - TRBV7-7 CASSLGSGATDTQYF TGTGCTAGCAGCCTAGGGAGCGGGGCTACAGATACGCAGTATTTT
TRBJ1-2 - - TRBV5-1 CASSPLGGKGYTF TGCGCCAGCAGCCCCCTGGGGGGTAAGGGCTACACCTTC
TRBJ2-3 - few TRBV7-3 CASSLGWGDTQYF TGTGCCAGCAGCTTGGGATGGGGGGATACGCAGTATTTT
TRBJ1-1 - - TRBV7-9 CASSLNSNTEAFF TGTGCCAGCAGCTTAAACAGCAACACTGAAGCTTTCTTT
TRBJ2-3 TRBD2 - TRBV5-1 CASSFSGGATDTQYF TGCGCCAGCAGCTTTAGCGGGGGGGCCACAGATACGCAGTATTTT
TRBJ1-3 - few TRBV10-2 CASSATLGNTIYF TGCGCCAGCAGCGCAACTCTTGGAAACACCATATATTTT
TRBJ2-6 TRBD1 - TRBV5-5 CASSLVRGQGPNSGANVLTF TGTGCCAGCAGCTTGGTTAGGGGACAGGGACCAAACTCTGGGGCCAACGTCCTGACTTTC
TRBJ1-2 TRBD1 few TRBV4-1 CASSQDGTGGYGYTF TGCGCCAGCAGCCAAGATGGCACAGGGGGCTATGGCTACACCTTC
TRBJ1-1 - - TRBV4-2 CASSSRVVDTEAFF TGTGCCAGCAGCTCTCGGGTGGTCGACACTGAAGCTTTCTTT
TRBJ1-1 - - TRBV6-5 CASSYQPGGHTEAFF TGTGCCAGCAGTTACCAGCCCGGGGGCCACACTGAAGCTTTCTTT
TRBJ2-5 - - TRBV4-1 CASSQDYGGLETQYF TGCGCCAGCAGCCAAGACTACGGGGGTTTGGAGACCCAGTACTTC
TRBJ2-5 - - TRBV5-1 CASSTGLETQYF TGCGCCAGCAGCACGGGGCTGGAGACCCAGTACTTC
TRBJ2-3 - once TRBV7-9 CASSSLGGSPSTDTQYF TGTGCCAGCAGCTCCCTGGGGGGATCGCCTAGCACAGATACGCAGTATTTT
TRBJ2-1 - few TRBV18 CASSPTGIYNEQFF TGTGCCAGCTCGCCGACAGGCATCTACAATGAGCAGTTCTTC
TRBJ2-3 TRBD2 - TRBV27 CASSWGGPTDTQYF TGTGCCAGCTCATGGGGGGGACCCACAGATACGCAGTATTTT
TRBJ1-1 - - TRBV9 CASSESGGRLSPEAFF TGTGCCAGCAGCGAGAGCGGGGGACGGCTCTCGCCTGAAGCTTTCTTT
TRBJ1-1 - - TRBV7-9 CASTVTFGVSGTEAFF TGTGCCAGCACCGTAACTTTCGGTGTTTCTGGCACTGAAGCTTTCTTT
TRBJ2-7 - once TRBV11-2 CASSAWGDEQYF TGTGCCAGCAGCGCCTGGGGAGACGAGCAGTACTTC
TRBJ2-3 - - TRBV9 CASSEGAGSSTDTQYF TGTGCCAGCAGCGAAGGCGCCGGATCTAGCACAGATACGCAGTATTTT
TRBJ2-5 - - TRBV11-2 CASSLFPEETQYF TGTGCCAGCAGCTTATTTCCAGAAGAGACCCAGTACTTC
TRBJ2-7 TRBD1 - TRBV30 CAWRNRGHSYEQYF TGTGCCTGGAGAAACAGGGGGCATTCCTACGAGCAGTACTTC
TRBJ2-7 TRBD2 few TRBV10-3 CAISPSGGPYEQYF TGTGCCATCAGTCCTTCGGGGGGGCCCTACGAGCAGTACTTC
TRBJ2-7 TRBD2 - TRBV5-1 CASSFGASGPPYEQYF TGCGCCAGCAGCTTTGGGGCTAGCGGGCCCCCCTACGAGCAGTACTTC
TRBJ2-5 - few TRBV29-1 CSVVDTGVQETQYF TGCAGCGTTGTGGATACAGGAGTACAAGAGACCCAGTACTTC
TRBJ2-2 - - TRBV7-9 CASSLQTPGAGELFF TGTGCCAGCAGCTTGCAGACACCCGGCGCCGGGGAGCTGTTTTTT
TRBJ2-1 TRBD2 - TRBV9 CASSVDHSGVYNEQFF TGTGCCAGCAGCGTAGATCATAGCGGGGTCTACAATGAGCAGTTCTTC
TRBJ1-2 TRBD1 - TRBV5-1 CASSPEAQGAIYGYTF TGCGCCAGCAGTCCCGAAGCGCAGGGGGCGATCTATGGCTACACCTTC
TRBJ2-1 TRBD1 - TRBV4-1 CASSKGTGGSQFF TGCGCCAGCAGTAAGGGGACAGGGGGCTCGCAGTTCTTC